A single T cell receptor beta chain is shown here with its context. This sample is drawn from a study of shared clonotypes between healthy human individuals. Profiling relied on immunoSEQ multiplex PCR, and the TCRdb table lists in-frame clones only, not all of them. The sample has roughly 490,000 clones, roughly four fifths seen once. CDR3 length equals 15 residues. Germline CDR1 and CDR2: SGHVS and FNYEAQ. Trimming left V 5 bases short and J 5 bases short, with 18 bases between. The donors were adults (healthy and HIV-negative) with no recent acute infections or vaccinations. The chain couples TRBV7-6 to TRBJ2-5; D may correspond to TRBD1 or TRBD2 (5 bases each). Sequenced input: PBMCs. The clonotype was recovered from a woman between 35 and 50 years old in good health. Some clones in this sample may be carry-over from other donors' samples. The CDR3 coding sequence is TGTGCCAGCAGCCTAAGCCCAGGGTGGGGGGAGACCCAGTACTTC. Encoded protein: CASSLSPGWGETQYF.